The entry below describes one T cell receptor beta chain. Sequencing used immunoSEQ multiplex PCR; TCRdb keeps in-frame clones, though not all of them. Of under 200,000 clones in the sample, around 84% are singletons; the top ten hold approximately 14%. Germline V gene sequence: CDR1 LNHDA, CDR2 SQIVND (reference sequence). Trimming took 7 bases from V and 1 from J; bases not matched to a gene: 4. CDR3 length: 15 amino acids. This record belongs to a study of blood T cell repertoires in COVID-19. The chain has TRBV19 and TRBJ1-1; TRBD1 matches 12 bases. This clonotype was obtained from a woman in her seventies with COVID-19, enrolled during active disease. Sequenced: peripheral blood. The CDR3 here is CASKGQGAKNTEAFF. The CDR3 DNA reads as TGTGCCAGTAAGGGACAGGGGGCAAAGAACACTGAAGCTTTCTTT.